This TCR beta chain was identified during a study of human T cells and chemical hapten exposure. Whole-study findings and limits: In comparison with controls, expanded TCRs gave rise to a significantly larger number of large CDR3 similarity clusters.

This clonotype has only a few counts. Its antigen is unknown. Via MiXCR, TCRdb re-called the RACE reads, giving one row per CDR3 protein. The top ten clones hold 2.6% of a sample with 300,000 to 450,000 distinct CDR3 sequences, 5% to 6.5% of them seen once. The CDR3 totals 16 residues. The ends were cut back, 3 bases at V and 0 bases at J, with 13 bases in the middle. Germline V lookup: CDR1 SGHDT, CDR2 YYEEEE. This sample's time point: pre-sensitization, week 0. Treatment specified: therapeutic diphenylcyclopropenone sensitization with weekly scalp DPC. Material: whole blood, obtained in connection with sensitization to the hapten diphenylcyclopropenone (DPC). The sequence derives from a woman between 50 and 59 years old with alopecia areata. Some clones in this sample may be carry-over from other donors' samples. V usage is TRBV5-6 and J usage is TRBJ1-3; maybe TRBD1 (5 bases). The CDR3 loop reads CASSWGVRGSGNTIYF. The CDR3 region has the DNA TGTGCCAGCAGCTGGGGGGTTCGCGGCTCTGGAAACACCATATATTTT.